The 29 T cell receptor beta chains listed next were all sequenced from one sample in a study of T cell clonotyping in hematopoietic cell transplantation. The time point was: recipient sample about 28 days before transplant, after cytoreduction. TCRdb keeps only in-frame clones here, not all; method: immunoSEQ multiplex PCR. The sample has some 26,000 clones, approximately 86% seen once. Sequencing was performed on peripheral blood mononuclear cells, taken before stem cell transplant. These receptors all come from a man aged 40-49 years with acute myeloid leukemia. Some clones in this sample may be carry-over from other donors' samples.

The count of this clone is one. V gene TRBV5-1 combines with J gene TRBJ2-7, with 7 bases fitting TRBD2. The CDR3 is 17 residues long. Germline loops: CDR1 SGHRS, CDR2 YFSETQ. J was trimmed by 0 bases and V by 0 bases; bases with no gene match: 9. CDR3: CASSLGQWRGSSYEQYF. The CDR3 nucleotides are TGCGCCAGCAGCTTGGGCCAATGGCGGGGGAGCTCCTACGAGCAGTACTTC.

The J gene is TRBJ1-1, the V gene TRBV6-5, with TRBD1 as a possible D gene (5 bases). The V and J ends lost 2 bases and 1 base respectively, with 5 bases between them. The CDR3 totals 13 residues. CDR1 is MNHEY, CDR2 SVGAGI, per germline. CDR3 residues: CASSYGTNTEAFF. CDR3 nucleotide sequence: TGTGCCAGCAGTTACGGGACGAACACTGAAGCTTTCTTT.

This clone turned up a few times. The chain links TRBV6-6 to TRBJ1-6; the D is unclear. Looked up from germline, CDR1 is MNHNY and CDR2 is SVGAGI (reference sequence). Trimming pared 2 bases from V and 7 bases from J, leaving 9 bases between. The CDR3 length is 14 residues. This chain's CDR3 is CASSYDGRNSPLHF. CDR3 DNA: TGTGCCAGCAGTTACGATGGCAGAAATTCACCCCTCCACTTT.

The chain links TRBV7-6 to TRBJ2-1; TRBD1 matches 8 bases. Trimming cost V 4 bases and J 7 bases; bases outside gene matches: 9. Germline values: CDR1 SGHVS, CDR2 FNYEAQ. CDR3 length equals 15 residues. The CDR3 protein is CASSSSRTGWNEQFF. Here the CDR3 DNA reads TGTGCCAGCAGCTCCTCACGGACAGGGTGGAATGAGCAGTTCTTC.

The CDR3 protein is CASSLANSRSGSRETQYF. The CDR3 DNA reads TGTGCCAGCAGCTTAGCAAACTCAAGAAGCGGGAGTAGAGAGACCCAGTACTTC. The V call is TRBV13, the J call TRBJ2-5; 8 bases match TRBD2. The CDR3 runs 18 residues. Germline-derived CDR1 and CDR2 are PRHDT and FYEKMQ (reference sequence). The V and J ends lost 1 base and 4 bases, in that order; junction bases with no gene match: 14.

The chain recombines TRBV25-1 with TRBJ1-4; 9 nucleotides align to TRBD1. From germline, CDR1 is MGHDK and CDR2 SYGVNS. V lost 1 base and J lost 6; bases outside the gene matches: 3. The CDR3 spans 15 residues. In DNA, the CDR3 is TGTGCCAGCAGTGAATGGGGGACAGGGTATGAAAAACTGTTTTTT. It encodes CASSEWGTGYEKLFF.

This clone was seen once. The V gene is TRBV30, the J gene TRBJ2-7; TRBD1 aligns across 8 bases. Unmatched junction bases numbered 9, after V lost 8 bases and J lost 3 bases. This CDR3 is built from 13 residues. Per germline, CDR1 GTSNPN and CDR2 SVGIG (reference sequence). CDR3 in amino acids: CASHRGSVYEQYF. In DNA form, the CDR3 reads TGTGCCAGCCACAGGGGGTCTGTCTACGAGCAGTACTTC.

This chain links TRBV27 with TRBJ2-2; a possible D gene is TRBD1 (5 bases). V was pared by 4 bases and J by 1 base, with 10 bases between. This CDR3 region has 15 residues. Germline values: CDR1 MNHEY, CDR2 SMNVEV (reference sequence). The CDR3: CASSYRTLNTGELFF. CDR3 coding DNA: TGTGCCAGCAGTTACAGGACATTGAACACCGGGGAGCTGTTTTTT.

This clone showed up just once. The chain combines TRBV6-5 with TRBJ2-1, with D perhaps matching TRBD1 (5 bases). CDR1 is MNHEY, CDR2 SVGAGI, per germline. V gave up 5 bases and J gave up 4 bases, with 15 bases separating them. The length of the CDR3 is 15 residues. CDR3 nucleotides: TGTGCCAGCAGTAACCAGGGTATTAGGTACAATGAGCAGTTCTTC. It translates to CASSNQGIRYNEQFF.

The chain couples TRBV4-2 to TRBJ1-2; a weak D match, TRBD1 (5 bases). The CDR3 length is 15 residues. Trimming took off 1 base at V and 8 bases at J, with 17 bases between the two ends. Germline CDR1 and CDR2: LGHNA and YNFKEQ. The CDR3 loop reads CASSQAGQSRGGYTF. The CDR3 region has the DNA TGTGCCAGCAGCCAAGCTGGGCAGAGCCGGGGGGGCTACACCTTC.

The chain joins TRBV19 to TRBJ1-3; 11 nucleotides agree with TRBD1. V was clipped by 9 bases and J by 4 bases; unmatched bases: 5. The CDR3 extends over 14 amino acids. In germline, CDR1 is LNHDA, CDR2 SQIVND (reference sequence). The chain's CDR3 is CASRTGGAGNTIYF. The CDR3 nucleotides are TGTGCCAGCAGGACAGGGGGCGCGGGAAACACCATATATTTT.

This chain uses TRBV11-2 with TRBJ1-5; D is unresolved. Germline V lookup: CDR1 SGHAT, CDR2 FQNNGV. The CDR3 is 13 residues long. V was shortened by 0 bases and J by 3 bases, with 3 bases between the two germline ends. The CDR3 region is CASSLDFNQPQHF. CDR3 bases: TGTGCCAGCAGCTTAGACTTCAATCAGCCCCAGCATTTT.

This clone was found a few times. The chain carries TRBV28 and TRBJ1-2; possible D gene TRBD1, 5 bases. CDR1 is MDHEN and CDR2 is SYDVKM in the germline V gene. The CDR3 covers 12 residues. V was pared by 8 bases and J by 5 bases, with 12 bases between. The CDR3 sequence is CASQGERYGYTF. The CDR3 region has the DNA TGTGCCAGCCAAGGGGAAAGGTATGGCTACACCTTC.

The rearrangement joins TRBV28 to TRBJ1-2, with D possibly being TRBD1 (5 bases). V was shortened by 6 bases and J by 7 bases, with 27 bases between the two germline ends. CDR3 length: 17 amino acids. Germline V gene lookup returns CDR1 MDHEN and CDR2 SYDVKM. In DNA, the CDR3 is TGTGCCAGCAGACCCACTGGGGGTTTGGGGCAAGTAAGTGGCTACACCTTC. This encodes CASRPTGGLGQVSGYTF.

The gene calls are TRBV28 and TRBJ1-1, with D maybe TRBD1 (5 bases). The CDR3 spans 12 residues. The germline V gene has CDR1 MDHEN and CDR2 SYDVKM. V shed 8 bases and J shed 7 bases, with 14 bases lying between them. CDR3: CASHTGDSEAFF. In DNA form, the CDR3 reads TGTGCCAGCCACACAGGCGACAGTGAAGCTTTCTTT.

This CDR3 reads CAISEGPGQGADEQYF. In nucleotides, the CDR3 is TGTGCCATCAGTGAGGGTCCCGGACAGGGGGCGGACGAGCAGTACTTC. This chain uses TRBV10-3 with TRBJ2-7, with TRBD1 matching over 11 bases. Per the germline V gene, CDR1 is ENHRY and CDR2 is SYGVKD. V lost 2 bases and J lost 5; bases outside the gene matches: 8. The CDR3 spans 16 residues.

The CDR3 bases are TGTGCCAGCAGTTACTCTGGCCCGTCCAGGGCCGAGCAGTACTTC. It yields the protein CASSYSGPSRAEQYF. The chain recombines TRBV6-5 with TRBJ2-7, with a tentative D call TRBD1 (5 bases). The ends were cut back, 0 bases at V and 6 bases at J, with 15 bases in the middle. This CDR3 spans 15 amino acids. Germline CDR1 MNHEY, CDR2 SVGAGI.

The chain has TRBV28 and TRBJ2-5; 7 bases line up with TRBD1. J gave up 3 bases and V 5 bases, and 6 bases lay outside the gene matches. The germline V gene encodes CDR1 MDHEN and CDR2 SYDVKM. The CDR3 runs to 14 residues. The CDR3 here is CASSLTGNKETQYF. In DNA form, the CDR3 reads TGTGCCAGCAGTCTGACAGGGAATAAAGAGACCCAGTACTTC.

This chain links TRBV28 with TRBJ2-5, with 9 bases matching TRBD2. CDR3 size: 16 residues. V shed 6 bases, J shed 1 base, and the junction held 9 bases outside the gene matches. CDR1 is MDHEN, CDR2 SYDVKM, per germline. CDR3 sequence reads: CASRLRLAEIQETQYF. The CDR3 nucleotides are TGTGCCAGCAGACTTCGACTAGCGGAAATCCAAGAGACCCAGTACTTC.

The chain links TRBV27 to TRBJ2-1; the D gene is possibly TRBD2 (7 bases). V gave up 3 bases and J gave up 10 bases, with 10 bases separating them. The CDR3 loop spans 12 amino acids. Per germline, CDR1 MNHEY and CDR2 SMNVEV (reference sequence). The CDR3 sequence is CASSLGGREQFF. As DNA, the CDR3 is TGTGCCAGCAGTTTGGGGGGGCGGGAGCAGTTCTTC.

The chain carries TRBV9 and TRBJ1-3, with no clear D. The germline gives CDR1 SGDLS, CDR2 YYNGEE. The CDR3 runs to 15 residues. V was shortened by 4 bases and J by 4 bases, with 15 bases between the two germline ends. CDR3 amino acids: CASSLREAGGNTIYF. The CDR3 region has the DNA TGTGCCAGCAGCCTACGGGAGGCAGGAGGAAACACCATATATTTT. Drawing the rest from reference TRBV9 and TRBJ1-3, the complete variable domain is DSGVTQTPKHLITATGQRVTLRCSPRSGDLSVYWYQQSLDQGLQFLIQYYNGEERAKGNILERFSAQQFPDLHSELNLSSLELGDSALYFCASSLREAGGNTIYFGEGSWLTVV.

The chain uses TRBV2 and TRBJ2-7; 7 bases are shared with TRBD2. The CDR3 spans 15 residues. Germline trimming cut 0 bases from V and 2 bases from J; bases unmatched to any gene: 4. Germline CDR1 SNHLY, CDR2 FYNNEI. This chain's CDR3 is CASSEAGGYTYEQYF. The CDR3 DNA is TGTGCCAGCAGTGAAGCCGGGGGGTATACCTACGAGCAGTACTTC.

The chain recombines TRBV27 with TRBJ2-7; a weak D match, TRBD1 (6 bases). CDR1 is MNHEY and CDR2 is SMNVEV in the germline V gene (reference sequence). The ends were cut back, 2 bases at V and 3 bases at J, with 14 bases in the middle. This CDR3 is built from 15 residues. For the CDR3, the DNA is TGTGCCAGCAGTTTAATGACAGGAGGTTACTACGAGCAGTACTTC. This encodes CASSLMTGGYYEQYF.

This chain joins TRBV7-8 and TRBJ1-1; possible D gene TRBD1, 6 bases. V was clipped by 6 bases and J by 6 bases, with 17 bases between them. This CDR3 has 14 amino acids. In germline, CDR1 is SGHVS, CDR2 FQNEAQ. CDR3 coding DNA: TGTGCCAGCAGACCGGGACTAGGGGGGCCTGAAGCTTTCTTT. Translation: CASRPGLGGPEAFF.

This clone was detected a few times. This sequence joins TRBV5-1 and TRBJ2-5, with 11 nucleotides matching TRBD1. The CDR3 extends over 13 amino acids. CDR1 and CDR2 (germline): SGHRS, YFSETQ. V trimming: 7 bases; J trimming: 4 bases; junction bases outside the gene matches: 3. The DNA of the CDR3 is TGCGCCAGCGGACAGGGGGCTCGAGAGACCCAGTACTTC. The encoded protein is CASGQGARETQYF. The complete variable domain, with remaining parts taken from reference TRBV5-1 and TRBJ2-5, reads KAGVTQTPRYLIKTRGQQVTLSCSPISGHRSVSWYQQTPGQGLQFLFEYFSETQRNKGNFPGRFSGRQFSNSRSEMNVSTLELGDSALYLCASGQGARETQYFGPGTRLLVL.

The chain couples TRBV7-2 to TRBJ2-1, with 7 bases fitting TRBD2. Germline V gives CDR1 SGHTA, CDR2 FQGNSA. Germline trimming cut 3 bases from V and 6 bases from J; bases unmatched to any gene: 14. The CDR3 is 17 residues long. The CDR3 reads CASSFMLSAGAGNEQFF. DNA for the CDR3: TGTGCCAGCAGCTTTATGTTATCGGCGGGAGCAGGCAATGAGCAGTTCTTC.

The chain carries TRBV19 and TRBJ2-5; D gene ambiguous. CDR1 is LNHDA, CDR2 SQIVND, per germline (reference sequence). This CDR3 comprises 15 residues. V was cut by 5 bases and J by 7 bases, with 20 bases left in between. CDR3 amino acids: CASSPWTADVGTQYF. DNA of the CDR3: TGTGCCAGTAGTCCGTGGACGGCCGATGTTGGGACCCAGTACTTC.

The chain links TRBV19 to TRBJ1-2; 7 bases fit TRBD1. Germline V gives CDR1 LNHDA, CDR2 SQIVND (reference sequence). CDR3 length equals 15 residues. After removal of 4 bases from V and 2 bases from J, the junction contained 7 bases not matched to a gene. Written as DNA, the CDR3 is TGTGCCAGTAGTAAAGCGGGGACAGACAACTATGGCTACACCTTC. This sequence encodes CASSKAGTDNYGYTF. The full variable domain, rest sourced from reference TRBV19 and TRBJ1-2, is DGGITQSPKYLFRKEGQNVTLSCEQNLNHDAMYWYRQDPGQGLRLIYYSQIVNDFQKGDIAEGYSVSREKKESFPLTVTSAQKNPTAFYLCASSKAGTDNYGYTFGSGTRLTVV.

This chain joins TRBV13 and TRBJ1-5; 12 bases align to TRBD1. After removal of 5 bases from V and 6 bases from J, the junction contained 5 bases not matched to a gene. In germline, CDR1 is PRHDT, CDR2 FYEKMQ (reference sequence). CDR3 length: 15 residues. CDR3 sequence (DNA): TGTGCCAGCAGCCAAGGGACAGGGGGCAGTCAGCCCCAGCATTTT. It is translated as CASSQGTGGSQPQHF.